The text below deals with one T cell receptor beta chain. In the study's own analysis: How many nucleated cells were present was estimated from reference gene primer amplification. Method: immunoSEQ multiplex PCR; TCRdb's copy keeps in-frame clones and lacks some. V and J calls and clone size are those listed in that table; D and trimming were worked out from the DNA. The table shows around 160,000 clones, with 82% occurring only once. The sample originates from a study of blood T cell repertoires in COVID-19. Study at large: Donors in the United States, Italy and Spain gave samples during acute or convalescent COVID-19. T cells, B-cell-depleted T cells, or PBMCs provided the cDNA or gDNA that served as material.

V gave up 6 bases and J gave up 3 bases, with 12 bases separating them. Germline V lookup: CDR1 MNHEY, CDR2 SVGAGI. This CDR3 is 15 amino acids long. The sequence came from a human donor with acute or convalescent COVID-19. The donor label of this sample is uncertain. The gene calls are TRBV6-5 and TRBJ1-6, with D uncertain. Sequenced material: peripheral blood. The CDR3 loop is CASSIGRDYNSPLHF. The CDR3 DNA reads TGTGCCAGCAGCATTGGACGGGACTATAATTCACCCCTCCACTTT.